Presented here are 30 T cell receptor beta chains from one specimen sequenced in a study of blood T cell repertoires in COVID-19. Profiled with immunoSEQ multiplex PCR; TCRdb holds only in-frame clones, not every one. The data hold some 190,000 clones, with about 76% observed a single time. The specimen was peripheral blood. These TCRs come from a woman between 50 and 59 years old with active or convalescent COVID-19.

The J gene is TRBJ1-1, the V gene TRBV9; D gene ambiguous. Germline loops: CDR1 SGDLS, CDR2 YYNGEE. V shed 4 bases and J shed 3 bases, with 13 bases lying between them. The CDR3 covers 14 residues. The CDR3 DNA follows: TGTGCCAGCAGCCGAACAGTCCCGGACACTGAAGCTTTCTTT. Its translation: CASSRTVPDTEAFF.

This clone came up a few times. The rearrangement links TRBV9 to TRBJ2-2; D is uncertain. The CDR3 length is 13 residues. Germline values: CDR1 SGDLS, CDR2 YYNGEE. V dropped 1 base and J dropped 4 bases, with 5 bases sitting between them. The CDR3 region has the DNA TGTGCCAGCAGCGTAACAAGCACCGGGGAGCTGTTTTTT. Translating gives CASSVTSTGELFF. Full variable domain (outside the CDR3, taken from reference TRBV9 and TRBJ2-2): DSGVTQTPKHLITATGQRVTLRCSPRSGDLSVYWYQQSLDQGLQFLIQYYNGEERAKGNILERFSAQQFPDLHSELNLSSLELGDSALYFCASSVTSTGELFFGEGSRLTVL.

This clone was seen a handful of times. The chain employs TRBV4-3 and TRBJ2-1; the match to TRBD2 covers 11 bases. CDR3 size: 15 residues. In germline, CDR1 is LGHNA, CDR2 YSLEER. Trimming at V came to 5 bases and at J to 8 bases, leaving 8 bases not matched to a gene. The chain's CDR3 is CASSSTSGNVDEQFF. CDR3 sequence (DNA): TGCGCCAGCAGCTCGACTAGCGGGAATGTCGATGAGCAGTTCTTC.

This chain uses TRBV5-1 with TRBJ2-1, with D possibly matching TRBD2 (7 bases). The V gene lost 4 bases and the J gene lost 4 bases, with 18 bases spanning the gap. Germline values: CDR1 SGHRS, CDR2 YFSETQ. The CDR3 consists of 16 residues. This CDR3 reads CASSPASGGGYNEQFF. The CDR3 region has the DNA TGCGCCAGCAGCCCTGCATCGGGGGGCGGATACAATGAGCAGTTCTTC. Together with reference TRBV5-1 and TRBJ2-1, the CDR3 gives the full variable domain: KAGVTQTPRYLIKTRGQQVTLSCSPISGHRSVSWYQQTPGQGLQFLFEYFSETQRNKGNFPGRFSGRQFSNSRSEMNVSTLELGDSALYLCASSPASGGGYNEQFFGPGTRLTVL.

DNA for the CDR3: TGTGCCAGCAGCTTAGGGGCCATTCGGCAGGAGGGTGGCTACACCTTC. It yields the protein CASSLGAIRQEGGYTF. The chain joins TRBV7-3 to TRBJ1-2, with D tentatively TRBD1 (5 bases). Looked up from germline, CDR1 is SGHTA and CDR2 is FQGTGA. The CDR3 is 16 amino acids. The germline V and J ends were trimmed by 2 bases and 7 bases, with 20 bases remaining between them.

The rearrangement uses TRBV14 and TRBJ2-1; 10 bases align to TRBD2. Looked up from germline, CDR1 is SGHDN and CDR2 is FVKESK. The ends lost 0 bases at V and 9 bases at J; junction bases unmatched: 14. The CDR3 is 18 amino acids. In nucleotides, the CDR3 is TGTGCCAGCAGCCAAGATAGGAGCGGGAGGGCCGTGAGTACTGAGCAGTTCTTC. This encodes CASSQDRSGRAVSTEQFF.

This chain links TRBV3-1 (or the pseudogene TRBV3-2) with TRBJ2-5, with D maybe TRBD2 (5 bases). V dropped 4 bases and J dropped 1 base, with 16 bases sitting between them. CDR3 length: 16 residues. Germline V CDR1 and CDR2: LGHDT, YNNKEL (reference sequence). The CDR3, as DNA: TGTGCCAGCAGCCTCCGCTCAGCGGCGCCCCAAGAGACCCAGTACTTC. Translated, it gives CASSLRSAAPQETQYF.

This clone was seen a single time. This chain links TRBV19 with TRBJ1-2, with D perhaps TRBD1 (6 bases). This CDR3 has 15 amino acids. V was pared by 10 bases and J by 0 bases, with 18 bases between. CDR1 and CDR2 (germline): LNHDA, SQIVND (reference sequence). This CDR3 is CATAKPGQSNYGYTF. CDR3 bases: TGTGCCACGGCCAAACCGGGACAATCTAACTATGGCTACACCTTC.

This clone has a count of ten or more. The V call is TRBV3-1 (or the pseudogene TRBV3-2), the J call TRBJ2-2; D remains ambiguous. The CDR3 extends over 14 amino acids. The V end lost 5 bases, the J end lost 1 base, and 8 bases lay between the germline ends. From germline, CDR1 is LGHDT and CDR2 YNNKEL (reference sequence). The CDR3 is CASSTLLNTGELFF. CDR3 nucleotides: TGTGCCAGCAGCACCCTACTGAACACCGGGGAGCTGTTTTTT.

V usage is TRBV15 and J usage is TRBJ1-5; TRBD1 matches at 7 bases. V lost 3 bases, J lost 2 bases, and 7 bases stayed unmatched. Germline CDR1 reads LNHNV; CDR2 reads YYDKDF (reference sequence). CDR3 length: 16 amino acids. The CDR3: CATSSDLDRGNQPQHF. The CDR3 DNA follows: TGTGCCACCAGCAGCGATCTCGACAGGGGCAATCAGCCCCAGCATTTT.

The chain carries TRBV19 and TRBJ2-3; 10 bases line up with TRBD2. CDR3 length equals 15 residues. J gave up 3 bases and V 3 bases, and 3 bases lay outside the gene matches. Germline-derived CDR1 and CDR2 are LNHDA and SQIVND (reference sequence). The CDR3 region is CASSIRAGGTDTQYF. CDR3 sequence (DNA): TGTGCCAGTAGTATCAGAGCGGGAGGGACAGATACGCAGTATTTT.

The CDR3 sequence: CASSQVAGAANYGYTF. CDR3 sequence (DNA): TGTGCCAGCAGCCAAGTCGCCGGAGCCGCTAACTATGGCTACACCTTC. The V and J genes are TRBV4-2 and TRBJ1-2; unclear D gene. CDR3 length equals 16 residues. Trimming took off 1 base at V and 0 bases at J, with 12 bases between the two ends. Germline V gives CDR1 LGHNA, CDR2 YNFKEQ.

CDR3 coding DNA: TGTGCCAGCAGTGAACCAGGGACAGAAGAAAAACTGTTTTTT. It specifies CASSEPGTEEKLFF. The chain has TRBV25-1 and TRBJ1-4; 7 nucleotides line up with TRBD1. V gave up 2 bases and J gave up 8 bases; unmatched junction bases: 5. Germline V lookup: CDR1 MGHDK, CDR2 SYGVNS. The CDR3 has 14 amino acids.

The chain is built from TRBV4-2 and TRBJ2-7; possibly TRBD1 for D (6 bases). Germline CDR1 LGHNA, CDR2 YNFKEQ. Trimming cost V 2 bases and J 4 bases, with 24 bases left between them. CDR3 length: 18 amino acids. Here the CDR3 reads CASSQLSHTDRFRYEQYF. As DNA, the CDR3 is TGTGCCAGCAGCCAACTCTCCCATACCGACAGGTTCCGATACGAGCAGTACTTC.

The gene calls are TRBV28 and TRBJ2-1; D gene ambiguous. CDR3 length equals 11 residues. Germline V CDR1 and CDR2: MDHEN, SYDVKM. The V end lost 6 bases, the J end lost 12 bases, and 12 bases lay between the germline ends. CDR3 DNA: TGTGCCAGCAGCCGAACCCGTAGGCAGTTCTTC. This translates into CASSRTRRQFF. The full variable domain, in which reference TRBV28 and TRBJ2-1 provide the parts outside the CDR3, is DVKVTQSSRYLVKRTGEKVFLECVQDMDHENMFWYRQDPGLGLRLIYFSYDVKMKEKGDIPEGYSVSREKKERFSLILESASTNQTSMYLCASSRTRRQFFGPGTRLTVL.

J is TRBJ1-5 and V is TRBV16; 8 bases align to TRBD1. The V segment lost 1 base and the J segment 4 bases; nucleotides outside the gene matches: 0. From germline, CDR1 is KGHSY and CDR2 FQNENV. This CDR3 is 14 amino acids long. This CDR3 reads CASSQWTGNQPQHF. DNA for the CDR3: TGTGCCAGCAGCCAATGGACAGGGAATCAGCCCCAGCATTTT.

This clone was counted only a few times. This chain connects TRBV23-1 to TRBJ1-5; D might be TRBD1 (5 bases). TRBV23-1 is an open reading frame whose function is uncertain. V was shortened by 0 bases and J by 6 bases, with 15 bases between the two germline ends. This CDR3 has 16 residues. The CDR3 reads CASSQSGQGGSQPQHF. The CDR3 region has the DNA TGCGCCAGCAGTCAATCGGGCCAGGGCGGGAGTCAGCCCCAGCATTTT.

This clone was picked up a small number of times. This chain joins TRBV11-1 and TRBJ1-6; no clear D gene. Germline V lookup: CDR1 SGHAT, CDR2 FQDESV (reference sequence). This CDR3 has 16 amino acids. The V end lost 1 base, the J end lost 5 bases, and 12 bases lay between the germline ends. The CDR3 reads CASSLVGAGNNSPLHF. In DNA form, the CDR3 reads TGTGCCAGCAGCTTAGTCGGCGCGGGAAATAATTCACCCCTCCACTTT.

This sequence joins TRBV4-3 and TRBJ2-7; D is possibly TRBD1 (6 bases). The CDR3 is 15 residues long. The V end lost 0 bases, the J end lost 2 bases, and 11 bases lay between the germline ends. Germline CDR1 and CDR2: LGHNA and YSLEER. CDR3 DNA: TGCGCCAGCAGCCAAGATAACAGGGCGCCCTACGAGCAGTACTTC. It codes for CASSQDNRAPYEQYF.

In nucleotides, the CDR3 is TGTGCCAGCAGTGAGTCGGACAGTAGAAATTCACCCCTCCACTTT. Translating gives CASSESDSRNSPLHF. This chain uses TRBV2 with TRBJ1-6; D perhaps matches TRBD1 (6 bases). The V gene's germline CDR1 is SNHLY and CDR2 FYNNEI. V was clipped by 3 bases and J by 7 bases, with 13 bases between them. The CDR3 is 15 amino acids. Based on the CDR3 plus reference TRBV2 and TRBJ1-6, the full variable domain is EPEVTQTPSHQVTQMGQEVILRCVPISNHLYFYWYRQILGQKVEFLVSFYNNEISEKSEIFDDQFSVERPDGSNFTLKIRSTKLEDSAMYFCASSESDSRNSPLHFGNGTRLTVT.

As concerns this clone: Germline and junction disagree at one end, which may indicate a read error. The chain carries TRBV4-1 and TRBJ1-2; D is possibly TRBD1 (6 bases). CDR3 size: 16 residues. Germline V gene sequence: CDR1 MGHRA, CDR2 YSYEKL. The CDR3 coding sequence is TGCGCCCGCAGCCAAGACGGGGGGCCGGGGGCTAGGGGCTACACCTTC. Its translation is CARSQDGGPGARGYTF.

The chain employs TRBV2 and TRBJ2-5; D possibly corresponds to TRBD1 (6 bases). In germline, CDR1 is SNHLY, CDR2 FYNNEI. This CDR3 region has 15 residues. V was cut by 6 bases and J by 3 bases, with 17 bases left in between. The CDR3 spells CASRPLGGDKETQYF. CDR3 DNA: TGTGCCAGCAGGCCGTTAGGGGGTGATAAAGAGACCCAGTACTTC. Drawing the rest from reference TRBV2 and TRBJ2-5, the complete variable domain is EPEVTQTPSHQVTQMGQEVILRCVPISNHLYFYWYRQILGQKVEFLVSFYNNEISEKSEIFDDQFSVERPDGSNFTLKIRSTKLEDSAMYFCASRPLGGDKETQYFGPGTRLLVL.

The chain recombines TRBV3-1 (or the pseudogene TRBV3-2) with TRBJ2-7; TRBD2 aligns across 11 bases. There are 17 residues in the CDR3. V was clipped by 0 bases and J by 7 bases; unmatched bases: 11. Germline CDR1 reads LGHDT; CDR2 reads YNNKEL (reference sequence). CDR3 sequence reads: CASSQDSPSLAGVEQYF. The CDR3 DNA is TGTGCCAGCAGCCAAGATTCCCCCTCACTAGCGGGAGTTGAGCAGTACTTC.

The V call is TRBV27, the J call TRBJ1-1, with a weak D call TRBD1 (6 bases). The V end lost 6 bases, the J end lost 5 bases, and 16 bases lay between the germline ends. Germline lookup yields CDR1 MNHEY and CDR2 SMNVEV (reference sequence). CDR3 length equals 14 residues. As DNA, the CDR3 is TGTGCCAGCAGATCGGAAACAGGGAAGACTGAAGCTTTCTTT. As protein: CASRSETGKTEAFF.

This rearrangement joins TRBV2 to TRBJ1-2; D unclear. Per the germline V gene, CDR1 is SNHLY and CDR2 is FYNNEI. This CDR3 is built from 12 residues. The V end was cut by 7 bases, the J end by 8 bases, with 14 bases between. The CDR3 protein is CASKLLFGGYTF. CDR3 DNA: TGTGCCAGCAAACTGTTGTTCGGGGGCTACACCTTC.

V gene TRBV11-3 combines with J gene TRBJ2-1, with 7 positions matching TRBD2. The germline CDR1 and CDR2 sequences are SGHNT and YENEEA. V dropped 1 base and J dropped 5; count of bases not matched to a gene: 5. The CDR3 sequence is 15 residues long. The CDR3 spells CASSLAGLGHNEQFF. The DNA of the CDR3 is TGTGCCAGCAGCTTAGCTGGACTAGGCCACAATGAGCAGTTCTTC.

The V gene is TRBV28, the J gene TRBJ1-1; 9 bases are shared with TRBD1. The CDR3 contains 15 residues. CDR1 is MDHEN, CDR2 SYDVKM, per germline. The junction had 5 bases not matched to a gene; V was cut back by 4 bases and J by 2 bases. CDR3 bases: TGTGCCAGCAGTTATAACAGGGGGCACAACACTGAAGCTTTCTTT. Amino acids: CASSYNRGHNTEAFF.

The rearrangement joins TRBV4-3 to TRBJ1-3; no firm D call. The CDR3 runs 16 residues. Per germline, CDR1 LGHNA and CDR2 YSLEER. Between the trimmed V and J ends, which lost 0 bases and 4 bases, there was a span of 13 bases. CDR3 amino acids: CASSQDLRLTGNTIYF. Written as DNA, the CDR3 is TGCGCCAGCAGCCAAGATCTGCGGTTGACCGGAAACACCATATATTTT.

This chain joins TRBV7-6 and TRBJ2-5, with TRBD2 identical over 7 bases. CDR3 length: 16 residues. The V gene's germline CDR1 is SGHVS and CDR2 FNYEAQ. The V segment lost 5 bases and the J segment 3 bases; nucleotides outside the gene matches: 12. The CDR3 sequence is CASSARRGEKKETQYF. The CDR3 DNA follows: TGTGCCAGCAGCGCTCGACGGGGGGAAAAGAAAGAGACCCAGTACTTC.

This clone came up once. The chain employs TRBV7-3 and TRBJ1-3; a possible D gene is TRBD1 (5 bases). Trimming cost V 1 base and J 0 bases, with 16 bases left between them. The CDR3 runs to 18 residues. The germline V gene has CDR1 SGHTA and CDR2 FQGTGA. CDR3 DNA: TGTGCCAGCAGCTTAAAGTATTGGGGCATCGACTCTGGAAACACCATATATTTT. It specifies CASSLKYWGIDSGNTIYF.